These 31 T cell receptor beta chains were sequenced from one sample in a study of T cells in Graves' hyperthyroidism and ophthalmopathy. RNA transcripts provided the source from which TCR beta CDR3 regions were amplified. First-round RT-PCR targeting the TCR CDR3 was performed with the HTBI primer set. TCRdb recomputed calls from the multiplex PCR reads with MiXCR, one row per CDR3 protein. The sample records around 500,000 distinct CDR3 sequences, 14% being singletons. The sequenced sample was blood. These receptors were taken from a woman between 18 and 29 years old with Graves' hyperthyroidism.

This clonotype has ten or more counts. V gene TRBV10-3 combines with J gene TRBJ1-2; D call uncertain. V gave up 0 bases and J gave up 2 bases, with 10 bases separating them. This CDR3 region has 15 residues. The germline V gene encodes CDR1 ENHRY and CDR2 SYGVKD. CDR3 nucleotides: TGTGCCATCAGTGAGTCGCAGGTAGCAAACTATGGCTACACCTTC. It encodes CAISESQVANYGYTF.

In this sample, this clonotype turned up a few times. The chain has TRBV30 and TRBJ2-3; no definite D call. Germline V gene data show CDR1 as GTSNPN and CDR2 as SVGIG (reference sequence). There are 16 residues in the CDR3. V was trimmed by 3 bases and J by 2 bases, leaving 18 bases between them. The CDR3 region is CAWRVVGVRATDTQYF. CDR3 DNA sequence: TGTGCCTGGAGAGTGGTGGGCGTCCGAGCCACAGATACGCAGTATTTT. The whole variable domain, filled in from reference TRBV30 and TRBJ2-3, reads SQTIHQWPATLVQPVGSPLSLECTVEGTSNPNLYWYRQAAGRGLQLLFYSVGIGQISSEVPQNLSASRPQDRQFILSSKKLLLSDSGFYLCAWRVVGVRATDTQYFGPGTRLTVL.

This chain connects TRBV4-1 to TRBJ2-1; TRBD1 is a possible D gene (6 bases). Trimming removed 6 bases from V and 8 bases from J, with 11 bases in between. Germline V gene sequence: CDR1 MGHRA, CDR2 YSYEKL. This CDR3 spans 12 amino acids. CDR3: CASRHTGYEQFF. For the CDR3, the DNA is TGCGCCAGCAGACATACAGGGTATGAGCAGTTCTTC.

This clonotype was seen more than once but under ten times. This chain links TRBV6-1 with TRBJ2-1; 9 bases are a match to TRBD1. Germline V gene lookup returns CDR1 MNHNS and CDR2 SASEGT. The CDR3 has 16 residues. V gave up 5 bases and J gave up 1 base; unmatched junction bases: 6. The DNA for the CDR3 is TGTGCCAGCAGTCCGTCGGGGACAGGGTCCTACAATGAGCAGTTCTTC. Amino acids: CASSPSGTGSYNEQFF.

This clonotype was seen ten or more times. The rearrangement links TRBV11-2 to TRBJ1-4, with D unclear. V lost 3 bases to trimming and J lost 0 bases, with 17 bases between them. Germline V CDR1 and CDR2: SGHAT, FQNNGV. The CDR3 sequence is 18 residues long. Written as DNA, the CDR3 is TGTGCCAGCAGCTTCCTCGACGGACCCGATGCAACTAATGAAAAACTGTTTTTT. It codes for CASSFLDGPDATNEKLFF.

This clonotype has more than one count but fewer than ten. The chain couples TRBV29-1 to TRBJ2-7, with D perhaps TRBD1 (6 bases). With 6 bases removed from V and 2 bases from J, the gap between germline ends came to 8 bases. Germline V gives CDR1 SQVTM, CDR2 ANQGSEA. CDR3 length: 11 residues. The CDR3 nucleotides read TGCAGCGTCGGACAGACCTACGAGCAGTACTTC. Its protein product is CSVGQTYEQYF.

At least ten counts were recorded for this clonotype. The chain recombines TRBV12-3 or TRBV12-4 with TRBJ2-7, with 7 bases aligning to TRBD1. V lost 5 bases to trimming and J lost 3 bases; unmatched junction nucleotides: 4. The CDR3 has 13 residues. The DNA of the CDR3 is TGTGCCAGCAGTATCGGGACAGTCTACGAGCAGTACTTC. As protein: CASSIGTVYEQYF.

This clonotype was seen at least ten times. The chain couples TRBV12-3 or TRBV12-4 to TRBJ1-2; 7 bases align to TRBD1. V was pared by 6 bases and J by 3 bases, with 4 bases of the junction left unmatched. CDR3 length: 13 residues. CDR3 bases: TGTGCCAGCAGGACGGGGACAGACTATGGCTACACCTTC. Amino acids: CASRTGTDYGYTF.

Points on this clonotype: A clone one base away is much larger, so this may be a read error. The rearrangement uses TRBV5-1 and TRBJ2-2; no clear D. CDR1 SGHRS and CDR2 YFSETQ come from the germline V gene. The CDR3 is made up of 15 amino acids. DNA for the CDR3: TGTGCCGGCAGCGCGACTTCCGCGAACACCGGGGAGCTGTTTTTT. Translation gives CAGSATSANTGELFF.

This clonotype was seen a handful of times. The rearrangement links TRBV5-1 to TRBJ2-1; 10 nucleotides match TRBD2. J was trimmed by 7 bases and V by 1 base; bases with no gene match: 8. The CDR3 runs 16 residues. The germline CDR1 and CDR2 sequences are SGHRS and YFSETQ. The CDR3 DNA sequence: TGCGCCAGCAGCTTGAACAGCGGGAGGGATTGGAATGAGCAGTTCTTC. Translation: CASSLNSGRDWNEQFF.

The CDR3 spells CASSFQGGPRGAFF. In DNA form, the CDR3 reads TGTGCCAGCAGCTTTCAGGGAGGGCCCCGGGGGGCTTTCTTT. V is TRBV7-2 and J is TRBJ1-1, with D tentatively TRBD1 (5 bases). V lost 3 bases to trimming and J lost 11 bases, with 19 bases between them. Per the germline V gene, CDR1 is SGHTA and CDR2 is FQGNSA. CDR3 length: 14 residues. Supplemented by reference TRBV7-2 and TRBJ1-1, the full variable domain reads GAGVSQSPSNKVTEKGKDVELRCDPISGHTALYWYRQSLGQGLEFLIYFQGNSAPDKSGLPSDRFSAERTGGSVSTLTIQRTQQEDSAVYLCASSFQGGPRGAFFGQGTRLTVV.

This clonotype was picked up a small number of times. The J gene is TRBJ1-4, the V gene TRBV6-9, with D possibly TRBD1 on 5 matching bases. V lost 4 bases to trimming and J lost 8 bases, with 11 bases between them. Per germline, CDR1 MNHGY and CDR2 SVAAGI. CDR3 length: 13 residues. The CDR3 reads CASSSRGAEKLFF. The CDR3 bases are TGTGCCAGCAGTTCGAGGGGAGCGGAAAAACTGTTTTTT.

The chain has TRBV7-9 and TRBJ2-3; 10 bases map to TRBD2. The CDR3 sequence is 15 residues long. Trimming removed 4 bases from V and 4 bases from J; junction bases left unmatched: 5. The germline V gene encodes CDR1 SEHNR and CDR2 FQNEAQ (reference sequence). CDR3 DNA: TGTGCCAGCAGCTCGACTAGCGGGTCCCCAGATACGCAGTATTTT. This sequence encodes CASSSTSGSPDTQYF.

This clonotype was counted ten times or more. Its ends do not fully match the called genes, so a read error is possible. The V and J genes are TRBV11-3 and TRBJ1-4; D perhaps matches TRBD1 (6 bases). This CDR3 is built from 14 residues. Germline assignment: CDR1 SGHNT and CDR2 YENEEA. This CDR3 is CASSFRDTDEELFF. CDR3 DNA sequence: TGTGCCAGCAGCTTCCGGGACACTGATGAAGAACTGTTTTTT.

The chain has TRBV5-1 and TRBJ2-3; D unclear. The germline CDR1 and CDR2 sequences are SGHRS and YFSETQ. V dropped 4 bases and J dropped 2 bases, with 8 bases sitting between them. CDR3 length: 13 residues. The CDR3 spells CASSQPVTDTQYF. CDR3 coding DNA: TGCGCCAGCAGCCAACCCGTCACAGATACGCAGTATTTT.

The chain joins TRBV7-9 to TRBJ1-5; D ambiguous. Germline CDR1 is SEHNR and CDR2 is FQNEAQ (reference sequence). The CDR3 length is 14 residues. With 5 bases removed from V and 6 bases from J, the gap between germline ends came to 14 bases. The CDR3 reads CASSPEGSGQPQHF. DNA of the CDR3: TGTGCCAGCAGCCCCGAAGGGAGCGGTCAGCCCCAGCATTTT.

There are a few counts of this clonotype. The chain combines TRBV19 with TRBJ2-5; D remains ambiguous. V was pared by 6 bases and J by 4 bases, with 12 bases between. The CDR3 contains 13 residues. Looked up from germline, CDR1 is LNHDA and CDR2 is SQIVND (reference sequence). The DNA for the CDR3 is TGTGCCAGTAGGGCAGGAATGGGAGAGACCCAGTACTTC. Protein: CASRAGMGETQYF.

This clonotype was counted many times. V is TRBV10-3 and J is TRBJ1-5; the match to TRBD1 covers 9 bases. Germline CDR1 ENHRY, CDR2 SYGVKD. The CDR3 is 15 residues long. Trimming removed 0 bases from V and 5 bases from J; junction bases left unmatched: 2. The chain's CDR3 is CAISESWTGDQPQHF. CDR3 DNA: TGTGCCATCAGTGAGTCTTGGACAGGGGATCAGCCCCAGCATTTT.

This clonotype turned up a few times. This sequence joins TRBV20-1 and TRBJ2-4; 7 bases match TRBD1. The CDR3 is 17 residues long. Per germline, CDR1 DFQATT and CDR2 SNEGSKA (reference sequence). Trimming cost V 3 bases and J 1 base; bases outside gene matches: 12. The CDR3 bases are TGCAGTGCTAGCTCCGAGACAGGGACAGAGGCCAAAAACATTCAGTACTTC. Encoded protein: CSASSETGTEAKNIQYF.

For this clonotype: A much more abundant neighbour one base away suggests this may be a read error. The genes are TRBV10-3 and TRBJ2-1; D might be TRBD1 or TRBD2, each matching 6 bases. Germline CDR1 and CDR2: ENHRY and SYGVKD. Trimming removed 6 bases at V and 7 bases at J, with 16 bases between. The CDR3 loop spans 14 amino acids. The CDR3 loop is CAIRTGEGENEQFF. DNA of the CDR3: TGTGCCATCAGGACGGGAGAGGGGGAGAATGAGCAGTTCTTC.

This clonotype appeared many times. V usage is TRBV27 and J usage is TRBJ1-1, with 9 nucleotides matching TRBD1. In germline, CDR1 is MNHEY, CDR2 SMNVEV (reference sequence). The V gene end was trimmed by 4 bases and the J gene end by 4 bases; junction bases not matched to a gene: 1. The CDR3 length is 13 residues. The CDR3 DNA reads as TGTGCCAGCAGTTACAGGGGGCGCACTGAAGCTTTCTTT. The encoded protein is CASSYRGRTEAFF.

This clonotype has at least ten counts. DNA for the CDR3: TGCGCCAGCAGCTTGGTAAAGGCTAGCGGCTCCTACGAGCAGTACTTC. Its protein is CASSLVKASGSYEQYF. The chain joins TRBV5-1 to TRBJ2-7, with 7 bases fitting TRBD2. The CDR3 has 16 residues. Germline CDR1 SGHRS, CDR2 YFSETQ. The V segment lost 0 bases and the J segment 0 bases; nucleotides outside the gene matches: 6.

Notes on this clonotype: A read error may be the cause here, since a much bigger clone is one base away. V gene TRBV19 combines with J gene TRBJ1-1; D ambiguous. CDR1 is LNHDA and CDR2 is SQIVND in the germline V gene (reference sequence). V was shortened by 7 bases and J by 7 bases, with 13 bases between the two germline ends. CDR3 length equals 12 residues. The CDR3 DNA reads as TGTGCCAGTAAAGACATTGCCATTGAAGCTTTCTTT. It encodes CASKDIAIEAFF.

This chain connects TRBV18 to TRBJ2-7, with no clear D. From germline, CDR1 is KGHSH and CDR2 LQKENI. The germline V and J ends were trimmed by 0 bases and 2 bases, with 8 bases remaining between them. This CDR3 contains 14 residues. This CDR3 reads CASSPPGKTYEQYF. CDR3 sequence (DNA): TGTGCCAGCTCACCACCGGGGAAAACCTACGAGCAGTACTTC. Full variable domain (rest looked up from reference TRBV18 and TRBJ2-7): NAGVMQNPRHLVRRRGQEARLRCSPMKGHSHVYWYRQLPEEGLKFMVYLQKENIIDESGMPKERFSAEFPKEGPSILRIQQVVRGDSAAYFCASSPPGKTYEQYFGPGTRLTVT.

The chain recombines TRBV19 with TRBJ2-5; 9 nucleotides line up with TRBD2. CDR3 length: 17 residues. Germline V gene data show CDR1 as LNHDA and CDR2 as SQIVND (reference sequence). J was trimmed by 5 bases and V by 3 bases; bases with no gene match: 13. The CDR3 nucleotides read TGTGCCAGTAGTATTGGAGGGGGCGGGGGGGGGGTGGAGACCCAGTACTTC. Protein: CASSIGGGGGGVETQYF.

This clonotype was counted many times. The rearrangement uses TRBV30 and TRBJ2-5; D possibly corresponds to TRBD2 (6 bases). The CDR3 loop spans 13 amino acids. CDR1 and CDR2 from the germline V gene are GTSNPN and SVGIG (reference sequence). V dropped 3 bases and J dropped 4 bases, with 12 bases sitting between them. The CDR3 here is CAWRAAGLETQYF. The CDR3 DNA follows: TGTGCCTGGAGAGCCGCGGGACTAGAGACCCAGTACTTC.

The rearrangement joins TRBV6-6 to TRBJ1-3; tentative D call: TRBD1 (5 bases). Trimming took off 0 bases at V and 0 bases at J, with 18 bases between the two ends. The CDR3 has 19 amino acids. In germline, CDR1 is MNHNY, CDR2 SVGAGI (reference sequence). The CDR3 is CASSYSRSWDSVSGNTIYF. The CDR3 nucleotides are TGTGCCAGCAGTTACTCGAGGTCCTGGGACTCCGTCTCTGGAAACACCATATATTTT.

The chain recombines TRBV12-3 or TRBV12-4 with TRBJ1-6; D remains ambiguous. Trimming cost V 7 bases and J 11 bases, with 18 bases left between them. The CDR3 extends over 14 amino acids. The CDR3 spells CASTRKGRAPPLHF. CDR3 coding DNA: TGTGCCAGCACCCGGAAAGGGCGTGCTCCACCCCTCCACTTT.

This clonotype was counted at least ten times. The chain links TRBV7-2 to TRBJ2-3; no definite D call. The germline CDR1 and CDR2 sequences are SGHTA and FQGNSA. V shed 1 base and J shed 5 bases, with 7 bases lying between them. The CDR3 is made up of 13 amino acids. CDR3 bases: TGTGCCAGCAGCTTAGTTGGGAAAGATACGCAGTATTTT. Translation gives CASSLVGKDTQYF.

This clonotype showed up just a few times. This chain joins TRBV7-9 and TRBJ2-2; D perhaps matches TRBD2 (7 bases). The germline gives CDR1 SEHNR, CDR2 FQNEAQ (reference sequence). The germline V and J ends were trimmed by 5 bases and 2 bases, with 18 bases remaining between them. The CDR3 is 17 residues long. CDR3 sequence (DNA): TGTGCCAGCAGCCGGGGGGCGGCTAGCGTCAACACCGGGGAGCTGTTTTTT. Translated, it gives CASSRGAASVNTGELFF.

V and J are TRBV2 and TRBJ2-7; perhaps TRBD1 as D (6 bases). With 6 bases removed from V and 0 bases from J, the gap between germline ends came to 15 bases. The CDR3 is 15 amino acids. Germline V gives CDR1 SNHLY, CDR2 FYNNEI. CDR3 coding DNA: TGTGCCAGCAGCGTCTGGGTGGACAGCTCCTACGAGCAGTACTTC. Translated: CASSVWVDSSYEQYF.